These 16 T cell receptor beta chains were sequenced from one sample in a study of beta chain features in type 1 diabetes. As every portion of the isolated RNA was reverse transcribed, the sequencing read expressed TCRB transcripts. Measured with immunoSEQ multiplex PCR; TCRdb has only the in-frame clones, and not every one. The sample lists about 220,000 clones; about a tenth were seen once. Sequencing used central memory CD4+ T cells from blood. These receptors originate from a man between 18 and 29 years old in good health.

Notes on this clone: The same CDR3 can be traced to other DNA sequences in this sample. CDR3 protein: CSVGTPTDTQYF. DNA for the CDR3: TGCAGCGTAGGGACCCCCACAGATACGCAGTATTTT. V and J are TRBV29-1 and TRBJ2-3, with D perhaps TRBD1 or TRBD2 (5 bases each). Germline-derived CDR1 and CDR2 are SQVTM and ANQGSEA. Trimming stripped 6 bases from V and 2 bases from J, with 9 bases between. The length of the CDR3 is 12 residues.

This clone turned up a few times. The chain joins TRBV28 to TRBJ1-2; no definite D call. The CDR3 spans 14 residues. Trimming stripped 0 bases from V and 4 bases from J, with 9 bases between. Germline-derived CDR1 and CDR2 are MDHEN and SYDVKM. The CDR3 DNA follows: TGTGCCAGCAGTTTATGGGCTCCCCCCTATGGCTACACCTTC. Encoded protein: CASSLWAPPYGYTF.

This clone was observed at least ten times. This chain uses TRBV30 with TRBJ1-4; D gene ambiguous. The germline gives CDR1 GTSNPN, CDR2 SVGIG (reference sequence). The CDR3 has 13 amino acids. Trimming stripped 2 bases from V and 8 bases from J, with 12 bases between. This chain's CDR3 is CAWSRSEGEKLFF. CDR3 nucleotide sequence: TGTGCCTGGAGTCGGTCCGAGGGAGAAAAACTGTTTTTT.

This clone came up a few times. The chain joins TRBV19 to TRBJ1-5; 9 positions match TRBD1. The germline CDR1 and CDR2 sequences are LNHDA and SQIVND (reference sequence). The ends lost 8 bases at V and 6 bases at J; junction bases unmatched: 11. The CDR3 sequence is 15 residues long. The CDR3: CASSTAGTGTQPQHF. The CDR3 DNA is TGTGCCAGTTCCACCGCTGGGACAGGGACTCAGCCCCAGCATTTT.

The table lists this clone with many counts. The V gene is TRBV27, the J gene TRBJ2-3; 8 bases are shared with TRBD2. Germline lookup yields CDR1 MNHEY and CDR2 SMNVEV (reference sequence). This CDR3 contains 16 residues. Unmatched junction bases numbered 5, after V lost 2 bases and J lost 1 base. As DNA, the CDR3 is TGTGCCAGCAGTTTACGTTTGACTAGCGGCACAGATACGCAGTATTTT. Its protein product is CASSLRLTSGTDTQYF.

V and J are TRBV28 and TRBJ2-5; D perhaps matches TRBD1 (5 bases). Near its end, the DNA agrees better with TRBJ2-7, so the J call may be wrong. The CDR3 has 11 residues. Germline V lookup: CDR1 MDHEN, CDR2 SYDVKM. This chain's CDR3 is CASSLGDEQYF. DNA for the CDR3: TGTGCCAGCAGCCTAGGGGACGAGCAGTACTTC.

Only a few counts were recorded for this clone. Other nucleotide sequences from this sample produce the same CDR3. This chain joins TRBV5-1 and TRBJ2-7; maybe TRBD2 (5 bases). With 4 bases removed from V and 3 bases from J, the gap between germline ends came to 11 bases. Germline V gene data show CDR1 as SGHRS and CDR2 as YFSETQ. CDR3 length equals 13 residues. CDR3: CASSPEGLYEQYF. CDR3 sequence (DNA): TGCGCCAGCAGCCCCGAGGGCCTCTACGAGCAGTACTTC.

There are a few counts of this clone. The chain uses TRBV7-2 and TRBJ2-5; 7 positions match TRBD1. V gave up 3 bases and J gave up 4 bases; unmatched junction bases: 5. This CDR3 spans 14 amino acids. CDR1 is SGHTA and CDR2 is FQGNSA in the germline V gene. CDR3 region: CASSLGQYRETQYF. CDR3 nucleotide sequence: TGTGCCAGCAGCTTGGGACAGTACCGAGAGACCCAGTACTTC.

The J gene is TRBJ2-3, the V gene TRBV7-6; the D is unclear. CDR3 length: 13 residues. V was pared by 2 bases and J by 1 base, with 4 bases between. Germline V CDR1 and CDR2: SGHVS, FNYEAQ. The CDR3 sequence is CASSLLGTDTQYF. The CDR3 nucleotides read TGTGCCAGCAGCTTACTTGGCACAGATACGCAGTATTTT.

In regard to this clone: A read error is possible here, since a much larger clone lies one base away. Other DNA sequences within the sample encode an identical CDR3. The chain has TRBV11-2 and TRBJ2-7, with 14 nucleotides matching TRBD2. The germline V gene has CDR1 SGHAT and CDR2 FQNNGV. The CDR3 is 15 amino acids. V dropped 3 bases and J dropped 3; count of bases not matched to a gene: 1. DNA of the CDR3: TGTGCCAGCAGCTTGGGACTAGCGGGGGTCTACGAGCAGTACTTC. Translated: CASSLGLAGVYEQYF.

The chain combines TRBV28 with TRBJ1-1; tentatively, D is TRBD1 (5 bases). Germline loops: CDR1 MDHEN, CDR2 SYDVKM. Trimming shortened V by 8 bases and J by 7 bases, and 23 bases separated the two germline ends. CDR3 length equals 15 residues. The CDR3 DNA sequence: TGTGCCAGCGATGACCCGAGGGCAGGGTTAAATGAAGCTTTCTTT. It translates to CASDDPRAGLNEAFF.

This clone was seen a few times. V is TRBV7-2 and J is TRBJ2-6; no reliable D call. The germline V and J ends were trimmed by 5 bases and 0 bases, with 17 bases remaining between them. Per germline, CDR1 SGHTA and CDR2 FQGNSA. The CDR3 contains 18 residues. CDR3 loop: CASSPSGGSRSGANVLTF. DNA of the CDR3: TGTGCCAGCAGCCCCTCGGGTGGCTCCCGCTCTGGGGCCAACGTCCTGACTTTC.

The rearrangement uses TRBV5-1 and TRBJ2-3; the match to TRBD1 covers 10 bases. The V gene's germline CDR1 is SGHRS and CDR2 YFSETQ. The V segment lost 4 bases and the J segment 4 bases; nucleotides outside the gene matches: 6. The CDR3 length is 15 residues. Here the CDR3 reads CASSRGTGEADTQYF. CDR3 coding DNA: TGCGCCAGCAGCAGGGGGACAGGGGAGGCAGATACGCAGTATTTT.

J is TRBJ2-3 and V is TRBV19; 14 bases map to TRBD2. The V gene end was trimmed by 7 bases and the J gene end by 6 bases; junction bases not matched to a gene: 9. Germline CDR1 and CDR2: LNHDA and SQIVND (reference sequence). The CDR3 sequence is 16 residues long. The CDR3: CASTARTSGRLDTQYF. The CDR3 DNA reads TGTGCCAGTACAGCGCGGACTAGCGGGAGGTTGGATACGCAGTATTTT.

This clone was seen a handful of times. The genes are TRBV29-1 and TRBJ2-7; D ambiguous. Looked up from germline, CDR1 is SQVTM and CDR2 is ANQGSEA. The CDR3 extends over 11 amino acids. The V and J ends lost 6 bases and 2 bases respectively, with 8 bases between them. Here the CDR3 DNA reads TGCAGCGTAATTAAGACCTACGAGCAGTACTTC. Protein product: CSVIKTYEQYF.

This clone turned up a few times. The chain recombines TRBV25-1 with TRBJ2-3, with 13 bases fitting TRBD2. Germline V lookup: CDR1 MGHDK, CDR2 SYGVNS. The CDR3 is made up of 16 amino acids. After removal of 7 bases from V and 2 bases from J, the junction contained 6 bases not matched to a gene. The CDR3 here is CASTPGLAGLTDTQYF. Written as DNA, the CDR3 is TGTGCCAGCACCCCGGGACTAGCGGGGCTCACAGATACGCAGTATTTT.